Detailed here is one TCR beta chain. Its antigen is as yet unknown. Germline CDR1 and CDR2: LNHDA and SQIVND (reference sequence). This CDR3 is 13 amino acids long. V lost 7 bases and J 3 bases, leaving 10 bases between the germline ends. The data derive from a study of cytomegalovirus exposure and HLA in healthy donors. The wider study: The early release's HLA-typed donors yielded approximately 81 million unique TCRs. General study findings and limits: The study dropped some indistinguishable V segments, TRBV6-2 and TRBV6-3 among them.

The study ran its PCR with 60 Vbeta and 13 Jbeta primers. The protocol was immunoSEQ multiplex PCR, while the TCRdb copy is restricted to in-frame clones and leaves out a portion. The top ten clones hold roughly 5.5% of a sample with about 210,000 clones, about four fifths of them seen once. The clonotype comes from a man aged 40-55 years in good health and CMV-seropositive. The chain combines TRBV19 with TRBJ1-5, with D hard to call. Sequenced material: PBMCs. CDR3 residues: CASNNGVNQPQHF. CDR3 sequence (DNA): TGTGCCAGTAATAACGGGGTCAATCAGCCCCAGCATTTT.